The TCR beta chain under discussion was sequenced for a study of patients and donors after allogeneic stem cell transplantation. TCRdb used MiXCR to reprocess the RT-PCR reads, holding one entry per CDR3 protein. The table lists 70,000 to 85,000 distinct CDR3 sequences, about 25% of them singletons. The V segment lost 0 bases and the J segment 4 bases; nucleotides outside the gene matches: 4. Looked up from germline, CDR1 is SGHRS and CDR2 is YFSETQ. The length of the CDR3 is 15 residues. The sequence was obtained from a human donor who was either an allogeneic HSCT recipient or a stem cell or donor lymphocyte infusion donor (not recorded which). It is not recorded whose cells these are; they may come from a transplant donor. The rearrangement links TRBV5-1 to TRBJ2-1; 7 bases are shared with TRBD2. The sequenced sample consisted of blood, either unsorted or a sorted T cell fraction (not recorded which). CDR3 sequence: CASSLALANYNEQFF. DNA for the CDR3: TGCGCCAGCAGCTTGGCACTAGCGAATTACAATGAGCAGTTCTTC.